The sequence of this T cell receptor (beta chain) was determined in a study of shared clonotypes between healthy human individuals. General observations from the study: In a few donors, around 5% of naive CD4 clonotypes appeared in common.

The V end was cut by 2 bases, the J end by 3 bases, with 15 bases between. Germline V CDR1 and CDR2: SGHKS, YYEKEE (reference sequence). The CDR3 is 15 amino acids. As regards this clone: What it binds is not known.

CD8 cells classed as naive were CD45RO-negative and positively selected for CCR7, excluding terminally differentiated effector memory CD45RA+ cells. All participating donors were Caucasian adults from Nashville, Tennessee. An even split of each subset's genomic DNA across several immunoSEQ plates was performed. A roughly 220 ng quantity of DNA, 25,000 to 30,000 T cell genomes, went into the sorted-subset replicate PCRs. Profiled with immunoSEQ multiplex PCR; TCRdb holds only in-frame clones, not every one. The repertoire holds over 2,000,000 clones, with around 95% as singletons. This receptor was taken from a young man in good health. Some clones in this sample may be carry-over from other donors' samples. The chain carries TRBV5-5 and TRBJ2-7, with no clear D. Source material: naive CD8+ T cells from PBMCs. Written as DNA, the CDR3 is TGTGCCAGCAGCTTAGGGCTGACGCTAAGCTACGAGCAGTACTTC. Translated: CASSLGLTLSYEQYF.